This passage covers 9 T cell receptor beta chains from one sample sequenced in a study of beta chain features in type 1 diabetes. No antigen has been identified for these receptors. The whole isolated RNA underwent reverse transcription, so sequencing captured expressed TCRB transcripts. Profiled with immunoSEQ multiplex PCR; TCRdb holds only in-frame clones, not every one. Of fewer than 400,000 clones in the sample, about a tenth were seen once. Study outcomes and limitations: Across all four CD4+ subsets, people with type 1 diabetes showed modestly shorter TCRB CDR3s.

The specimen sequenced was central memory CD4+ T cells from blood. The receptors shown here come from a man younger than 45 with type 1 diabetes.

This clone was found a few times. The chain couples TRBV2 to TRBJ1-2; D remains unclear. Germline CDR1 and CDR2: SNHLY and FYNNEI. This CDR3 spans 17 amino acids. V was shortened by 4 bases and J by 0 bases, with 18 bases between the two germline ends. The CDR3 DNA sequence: TGTGCCAGCAGTGCGGTACCGGTCCCCCTGGCTAACTATGGCTACACCTTC. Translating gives CASSAVPVPLANYGYTF.

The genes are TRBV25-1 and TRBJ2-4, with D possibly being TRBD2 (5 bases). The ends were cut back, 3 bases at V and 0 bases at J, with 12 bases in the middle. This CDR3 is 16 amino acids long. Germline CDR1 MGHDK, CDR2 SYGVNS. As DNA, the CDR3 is TGTGCCAGCAGTGATTCTCCCGGGGTAGCCAAAAACATTCAGTACTTC. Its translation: CASSDSPGVAKNIQYF.

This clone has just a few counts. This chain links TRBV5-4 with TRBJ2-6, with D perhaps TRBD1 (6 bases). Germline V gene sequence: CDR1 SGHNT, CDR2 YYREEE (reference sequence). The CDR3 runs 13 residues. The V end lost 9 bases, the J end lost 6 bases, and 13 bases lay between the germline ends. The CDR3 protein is CATTGSVANVLTF. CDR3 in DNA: TGTGCCACAACAGGGTCGGTGGCCAACGTCCTGACTTTC.

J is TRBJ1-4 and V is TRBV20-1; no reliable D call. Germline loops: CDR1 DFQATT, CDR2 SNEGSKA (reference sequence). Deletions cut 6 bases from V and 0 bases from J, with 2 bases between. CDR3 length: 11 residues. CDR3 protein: CSAPTNEKLFF. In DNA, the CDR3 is TGCAGTGCGCCAACTAATGAAAAACTGTTTTTT.

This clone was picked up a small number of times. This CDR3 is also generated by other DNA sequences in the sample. In DNA form, the CDR3 reads TGTGCCAGCTCTCCCTACGGACAGGGGAACACCGGGGAGCTGTTTTTT. Amino acid sequence: CASSPYGQGNTGELFF. This chain joins TRBV18 and TRBJ2-2, with 8 bases matching TRBD1. The CDR3 has 16 residues. V lost 6 bases and J lost 1; bases outside the gene matches: 7. In germline, CDR1 is KGHSH, CDR2 LQKENI.

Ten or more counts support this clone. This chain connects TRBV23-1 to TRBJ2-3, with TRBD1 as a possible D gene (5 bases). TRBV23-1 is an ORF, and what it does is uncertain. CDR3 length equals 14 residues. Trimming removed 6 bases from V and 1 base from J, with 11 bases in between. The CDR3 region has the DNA TGCGCCAGCAGCAGGGTTATCGGCACAGATACGCAGTATTTT. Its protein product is CASSRVIGTDTQYF.

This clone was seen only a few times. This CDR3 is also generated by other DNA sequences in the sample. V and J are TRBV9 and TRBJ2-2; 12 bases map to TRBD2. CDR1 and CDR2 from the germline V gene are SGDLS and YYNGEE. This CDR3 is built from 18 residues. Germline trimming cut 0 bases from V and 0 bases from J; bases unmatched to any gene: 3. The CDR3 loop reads CASSVGLAGATNTGELFF. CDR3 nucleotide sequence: TGTGCCAGCAGCGTAGGACTAGCGGGGGCTACGAACACCGGGGAGCTGTTTTTT.

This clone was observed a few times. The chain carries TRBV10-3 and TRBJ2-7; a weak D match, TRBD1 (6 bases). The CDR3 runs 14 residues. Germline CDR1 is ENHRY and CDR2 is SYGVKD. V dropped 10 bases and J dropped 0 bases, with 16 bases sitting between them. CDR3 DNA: TGTGCCAGCACCTACAGGGACCTCTCCTACGAGCAGTACTTC. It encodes CASTYRDLSYEQYF.

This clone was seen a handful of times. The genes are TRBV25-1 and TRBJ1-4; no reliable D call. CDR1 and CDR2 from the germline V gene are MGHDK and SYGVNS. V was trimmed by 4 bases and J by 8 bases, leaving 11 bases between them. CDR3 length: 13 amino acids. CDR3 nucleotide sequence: TGTGCCAGCAGTGTCCCCTCGGGCGAAAAACTGTTTTTT. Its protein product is CASSVPSGEKLFF.